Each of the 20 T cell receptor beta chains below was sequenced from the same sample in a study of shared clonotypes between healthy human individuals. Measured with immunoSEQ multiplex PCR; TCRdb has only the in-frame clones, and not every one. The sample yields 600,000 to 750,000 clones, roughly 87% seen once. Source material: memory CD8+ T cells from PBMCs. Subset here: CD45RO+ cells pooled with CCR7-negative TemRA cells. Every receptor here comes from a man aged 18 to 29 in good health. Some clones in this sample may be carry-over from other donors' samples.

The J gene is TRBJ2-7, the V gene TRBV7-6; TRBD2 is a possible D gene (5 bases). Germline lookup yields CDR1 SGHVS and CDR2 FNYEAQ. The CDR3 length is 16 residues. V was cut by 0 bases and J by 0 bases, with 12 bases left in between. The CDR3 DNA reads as TGTGCCAGCAGCTTAGCGAGCGGTCTTTTCTCCTACGAGCAGTACTTC. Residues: CASSLASGLFSYEQYF.

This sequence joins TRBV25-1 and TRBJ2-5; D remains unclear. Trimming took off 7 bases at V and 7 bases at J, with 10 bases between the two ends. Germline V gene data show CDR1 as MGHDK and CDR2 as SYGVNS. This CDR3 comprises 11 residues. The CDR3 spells CASKWAGTQYF. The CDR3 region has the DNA TGTGCCAGCAAATGGGCAGGGACCCAGTACTTC. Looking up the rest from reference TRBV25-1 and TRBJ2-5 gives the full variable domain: EADIYQTPRYLVIGTGKKITLECSQTMGHDKMYWYQQDPGMELHLIHYSYGVNSTEKGDLSSESTVSRIRTEHFPLTLESARPSHTSQYLCASKWAGTQYFGPGTRLLVL.

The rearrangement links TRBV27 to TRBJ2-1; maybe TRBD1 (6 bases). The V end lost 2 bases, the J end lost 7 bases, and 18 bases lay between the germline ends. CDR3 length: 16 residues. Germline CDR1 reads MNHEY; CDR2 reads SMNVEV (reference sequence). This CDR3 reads CASSLTTGALVNEQFF. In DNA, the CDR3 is TGTGCCAGCAGTTTAACGACAGGAGCCTTAGTGAATGAGCAGTTCTTC.

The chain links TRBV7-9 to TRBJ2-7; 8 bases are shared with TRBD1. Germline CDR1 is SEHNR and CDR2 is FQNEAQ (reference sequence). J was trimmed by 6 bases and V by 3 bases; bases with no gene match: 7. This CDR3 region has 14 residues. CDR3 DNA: TGTGCCAGCAGCTTTGGTCCAGGGGGCCCCGAGCAGTACTTC. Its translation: CASSFGPGGPEQYF.

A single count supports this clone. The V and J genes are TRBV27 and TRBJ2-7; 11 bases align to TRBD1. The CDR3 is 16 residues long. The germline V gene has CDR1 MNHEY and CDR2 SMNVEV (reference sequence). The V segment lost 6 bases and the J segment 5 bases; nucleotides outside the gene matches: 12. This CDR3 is CASSQDGTGGPNEQYF. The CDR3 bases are TGTGCCAGCAGCCAGGACGGGACAGGGGGGCCGAACGAGCAGTACTTC.

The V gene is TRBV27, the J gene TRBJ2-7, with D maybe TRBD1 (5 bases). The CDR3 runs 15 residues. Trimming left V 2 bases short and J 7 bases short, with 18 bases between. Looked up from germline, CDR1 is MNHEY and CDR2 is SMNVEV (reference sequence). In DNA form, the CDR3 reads TGTGCCAGCAGTTTAAGGGCAGGGCAATGGGAAGAGCAGTACTTC. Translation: CASSLRAGQWEEQYF.

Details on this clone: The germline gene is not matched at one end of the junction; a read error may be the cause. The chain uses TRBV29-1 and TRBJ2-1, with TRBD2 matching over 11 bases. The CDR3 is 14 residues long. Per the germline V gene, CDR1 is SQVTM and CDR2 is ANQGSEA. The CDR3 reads CSVEGLGLAEQGIF. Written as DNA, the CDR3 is TGCAGCGTTGAAGGGTTGGGACTAGCGGAGCAGGGGATCTTC.

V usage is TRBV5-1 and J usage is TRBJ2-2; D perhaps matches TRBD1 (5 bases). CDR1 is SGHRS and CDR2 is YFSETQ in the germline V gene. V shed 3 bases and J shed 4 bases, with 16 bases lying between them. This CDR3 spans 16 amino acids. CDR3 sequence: CASSWSETDFTGELFF. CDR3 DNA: TGCGCCAGCAGCTGGAGTGAGACAGACTTCACCGGGGAGCTGTTTTTT.

CDR3 nucleotide sequence: TGTGCCAGCAGCTTAGCAGGCCTTCAGTTCTTC. Protein: CASSLAGLQFF. The chain uses TRBV7-9 and TRBJ2-1; D not certain. CDR1 SEHNR and CDR2 FQNEAQ come from the germline V gene (reference sequence). This CDR3 spans 11 amino acids. The V and J ends lost 0 bases and 13 bases respectively, with 7 bases between them.

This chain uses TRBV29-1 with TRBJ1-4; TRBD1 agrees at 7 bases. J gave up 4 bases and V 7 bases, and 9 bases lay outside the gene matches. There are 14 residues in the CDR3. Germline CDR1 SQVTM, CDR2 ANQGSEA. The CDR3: CSATGTEDNEKLFF. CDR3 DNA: TGCAGCGCGACGGGGACAGAAGATAATGAAAAACTGTTTTTT.

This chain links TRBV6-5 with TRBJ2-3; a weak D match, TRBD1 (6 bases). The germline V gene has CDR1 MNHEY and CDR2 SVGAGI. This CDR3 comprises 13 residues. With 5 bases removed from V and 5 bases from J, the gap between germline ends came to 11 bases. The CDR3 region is CASSQIQGDTQYF. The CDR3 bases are TGTGCCAGCAGTCAGATACAGGGAGATACGCAGTATTTT.

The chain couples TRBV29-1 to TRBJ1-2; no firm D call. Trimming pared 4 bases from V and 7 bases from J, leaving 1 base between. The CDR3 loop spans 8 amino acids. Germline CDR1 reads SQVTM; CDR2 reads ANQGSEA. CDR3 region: CSVAGYTF. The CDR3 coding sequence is TGCAGCGTTGCTGGCTACACCTTC. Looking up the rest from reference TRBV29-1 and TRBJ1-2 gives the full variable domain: SAVISQKPSRDICQRGTSLTIQCQVDSQVTMMFWYRQQPGQSLTLIATANQGSEATYESGFVIDKFPISRPNLTFSTLTVSNMSPEDSSIYLCSVAGYTFGSGTRLTVV.

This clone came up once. CDR3 amino acids: CATGPLYEQYF. The CDR3 region has the DNA TGTGCCACGGGACCGCTATACGAGCAGTACTTC. V usage is TRBV6-1 and J usage is TRBJ2-7; D tentatively fits TRBD1 or TRBD2 (5 bases each). There are 11 residues in the CDR3. Germline V gene sequence: CDR1 MNHNS, CDR2 SASEGT. V was trimmed by 10 bases and J by 4 bases, leaving 11 bases between them.

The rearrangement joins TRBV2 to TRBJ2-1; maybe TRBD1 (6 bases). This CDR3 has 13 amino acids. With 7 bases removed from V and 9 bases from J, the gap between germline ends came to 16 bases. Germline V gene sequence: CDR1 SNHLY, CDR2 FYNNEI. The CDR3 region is CASIDRWYGEQFF. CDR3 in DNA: TGTGCCAGCATAGACAGGTGGTACGGTGAGCAGTTCTTC. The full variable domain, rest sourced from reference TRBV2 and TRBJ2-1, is EPEVTQTPSHQVTQMGQEVILRCVPISNHLYFYWYRQILGQKVEFLVSFYNNEISEKSEIFDDQFSVERPDGSNFTLKIRSTKLEDSAMYFCASIDRWYGEQFFGPGTRLTVL.

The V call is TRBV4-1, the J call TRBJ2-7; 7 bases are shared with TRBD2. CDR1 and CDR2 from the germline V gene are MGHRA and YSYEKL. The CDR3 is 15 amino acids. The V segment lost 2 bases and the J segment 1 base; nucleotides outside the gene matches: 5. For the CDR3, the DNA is TGCGCCAGCAGCCAACGGACGGGGGGTTCCTACGAGCAGTACTTC. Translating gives CASSQRTGGSYEQYF.

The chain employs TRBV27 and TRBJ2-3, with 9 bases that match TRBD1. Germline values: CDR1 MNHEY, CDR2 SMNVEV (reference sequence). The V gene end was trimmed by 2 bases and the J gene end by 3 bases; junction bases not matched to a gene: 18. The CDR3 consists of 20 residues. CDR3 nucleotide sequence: TGTGCCAGCAGTTTAAAGCCGGGACAGGGAATCCCATACCATACAGATACGCAGTATTTT. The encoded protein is CASSLKPGQGIPYHTDTQYF.

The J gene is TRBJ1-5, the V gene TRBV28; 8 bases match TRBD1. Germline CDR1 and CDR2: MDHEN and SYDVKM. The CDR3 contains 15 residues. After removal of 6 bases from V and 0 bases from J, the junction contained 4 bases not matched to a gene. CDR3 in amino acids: CASSWTGLSNQPQHF. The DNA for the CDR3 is TGTGCCAGCAGCTGGACAGGGCTTAGCAATCAGCCCCAGCATTTT.

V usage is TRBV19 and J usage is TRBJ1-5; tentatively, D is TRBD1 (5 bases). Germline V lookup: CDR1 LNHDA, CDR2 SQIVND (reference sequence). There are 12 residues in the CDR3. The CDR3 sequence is CGVGEGNQPQHF. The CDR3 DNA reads TGTGGAGTGGGGGAGGGCAATCAGCCCCAGCATTTT.

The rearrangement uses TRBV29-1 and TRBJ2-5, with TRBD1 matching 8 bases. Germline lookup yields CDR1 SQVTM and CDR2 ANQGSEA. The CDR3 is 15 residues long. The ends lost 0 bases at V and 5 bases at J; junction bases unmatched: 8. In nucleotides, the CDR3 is TGCAGCGTTGAAGATTTTCCAGGGGGCGGGGAGACCCAGTACTTC. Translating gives CSVEDFPGGGETQYF.

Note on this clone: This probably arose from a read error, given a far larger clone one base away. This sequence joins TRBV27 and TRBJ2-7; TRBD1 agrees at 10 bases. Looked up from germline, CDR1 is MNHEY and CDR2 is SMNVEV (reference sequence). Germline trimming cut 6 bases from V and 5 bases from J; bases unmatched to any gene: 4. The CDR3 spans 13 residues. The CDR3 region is CASRGQGTHEQYF. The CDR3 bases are TGTGCCAGCAGGGGACAGGGGACCCACGAGCAGTACTTC.